These 20 T cell receptor beta chains originate from one sample sequenced in a study of blood T cell repertoires in COVID-19. TCRdb's table, derived via immunoSEQ multiplex PCR, lists solely in-frame clones and lacks some. The repertoire has 300,000 to 400,000 clones, about 90% of them found once; the top ten carry 6% to 8.5%. Source material: peripheral blood. These receptors all stem from a woman in her 70s with COVID-19, enrolled during active disease.

The rearrangement links TRBV19 to TRBJ2-1; tentative D call: TRBD1 (5 bases). With 10 bases removed from V and 4 bases from J, the gap between germline ends came to 23 bases. This CDR3 has 16 amino acids. The V gene's germline CDR1 is LNHDA and CDR2 SQIVND (reference sequence). The CDR3 sequence is CATKTVQGRVYNEQFF. DNA for the CDR3: TGTGCCACTAAGACTGTTCAGGGCCGCGTTTACAATGAGCAGTTCTTC.

The rearrangement links TRBV5-1 to TRBJ2-6, with TRBD1 matching 7 bases. Germline CDR1 and CDR2: SGHRS and YFSETQ. The CDR3 has 17 residues. Trimming removed 4 bases from V and 2 bases from J; junction bases left unmatched: 9. This CDR3 is CASSQTGFSAGANVLTF. CDR3 bases: TGCGCCAGCAGCCAGACAGGGTTTAGCGCTGGGGCCAACGTCCTGACTTTC. The entire variable domain, with the rest obtained from reference TRBV5-1 and TRBJ2-6, is as follows: KAGVTQTPRYLIKTRGQQVTLSCSPISGHRSVSWYQQTPGQGLQFLFEYFSETQRNKGNFPGRFSGRQFSNSRSEMNVSTLELGDSALYLCASSQTGFSAGANVLTFGAGSRLTVL.

The CDR3 protein is CASSFEEGQGAFDGELFF. The DNA of the CDR3 is TGTGCCAGCAGCTTTGAAGAGGGACAGGGGGCTTTCGACGGGGAGCTGTTTTTT. The chain couples TRBV7-9 to TRBJ2-2; 12 bases map to TRBD1. V dropped 3 bases and J dropped 7; count of bases not matched to a gene: 12. Germline values: CDR1 SEHNR, CDR2 FQNEAQ (reference sequence). The CDR3 spans 18 residues.

The gene calls are TRBV19 and TRBJ1-5; D is perhaps TRBD1 (5 bases). The CDR3 covers 13 residues. V shed 5 bases and J shed 6 bases, with 11 bases lying between them. From germline, CDR1 is LNHDA and CDR2 SQIVND (reference sequence). CDR3 amino acids: CASSWGVGQPQHF. The CDR3 region has the DNA TGTGCCAGTAGTTGGGGCGTAGGTCAGCCCCAGCATTTT.

The chain recombines TRBV9 with TRBJ1-6; no clear D gene. The CDR3 has 15 residues. The V end lost 2 bases, the J end lost 10 bases, and 16 bases lay between the germline ends. Germline CDR1 and CDR2: SGDLS and YYNGEE. The CDR3 nucleotides are TGTGCCAGCAGCGTCCGCCCGGGTTCGGGATCACCCCTCCACTTT. As protein: CASSVRPGSGSPLHF.

The chain employs TRBV6-5 and TRBJ2-7, with D uncertain. There are 13 residues in the CDR3. From germline, CDR1 is MNHEY and CDR2 SVGAGI. The ends were cut back, 2 bases at V and 0 bases at J, with 5 bases in the middle. The CDR3 DNA sequence: TGTGCCAGCAGTTACGCCAGCTCCTACGAGCAGTACTTC. Its translation: CASSYASSYEQYF.

The chain couples TRBV15 to TRBJ1-3; TRBD1 is a possible D gene (5 bases). The CDR3 totals 16 residues. Looked up from germline, CDR1 is LNHNV and CDR2 is YYDKDF (reference sequence). V was trimmed by 0 bases and J by 0 bases, leaving 9 bases between them. The CDR3 bases are TGTGCCACCAGCAGAGATACAGGAGCCTCTGGAAACACCATATATTTT. Translating gives CATSRDTGASGNTIYF.

The chain employs TRBV10-3 and TRBJ1-4; D gene unclear. The germline V gene has CDR1 ENHRY and CDR2 SYGVKD. V dropped 3 bases and J dropped 12 bases, with 14 bases sitting between them. The CDR3 sequence is 13 residues long. CDR3 sequence: CAISEVGVEELFF. CDR3 DNA: TGTGCCATCAGTGAAGTCGGAGTGGAGGAACTGTTTTTT.

The chain combines TRBV11-2 with TRBJ2-5, with TRBD2 matching over 9 bases. Unmatched junction bases numbered 11, after V lost 4 bases and J lost 2 bases. This CDR3 contains 17 residues. The germline V gene has CDR1 SGHAT and CDR2 FQNNGV. CDR3 coding DNA: TGTGCCAGCAGCTCCCAGCGGGGGGCTGTCCCACAAGAGACCCAGTACTTC. This translates into CASSSQRGAVPQETQYF.

The chain couples TRBV3-1 (or the pseudogene TRBV3-2) to TRBJ2-3; TRBD1 agrees at 11 bases. The junction had 4 bases not matched to a gene; V was cut back by 4 bases and J by 4 bases. The germline CDR1 and CDR2 sequences are LGHDT and YNNKEL (reference sequence). This CDR3 is 15 amino acids long. The CDR3 coding sequence is TGTGCCAGCAGCCCCGGACAGGGGGCCTCAGATACGCAGTATTTT. This encodes CASSPGQGASDTQYF.

V gene TRBV18 combines with J gene TRBJ2-1; 11 bases agree with TRBD2. Per germline, CDR1 KGHSH and CDR2 LQKENI. The CDR3 runs to 15 residues. The trim removed 6 bases at V and 2 bases at J, leaving 3 bases unmatched. The CDR3 here is CASSRLAGTYNEQFF. The CDR3 DNA reads as TGTGCCAGCTCCCGACTAGCGGGGACCTACAATGAGCAGTTCTTC.

V is TRBV4-1 and J is TRBJ2-3; a possible D gene is TRBD2 (6 bases). This CDR3 comprises 15 residues. Germline CDR1 and CDR2: MGHRA and YSYEKL. V dropped 2 bases and J dropped 3 bases, with 12 bases sitting between them. This CDR3 reads CASSQTEEGTDTQYF. The DNA of the CDR3 is TGCGCCAGCAGCCAAACTGAGGAGGGGACAGATACGCAGTATTTT.

CDR3 nucleotides: TGTGCCAGCAGCTTACGACTCAGGGACAAAGACTCTGGGGCCAACGTCCTGACTTTC. Translation: CASSLRLRDKDSGANVLTF. The chain employs TRBV7-8 and TRBJ2-6; a weak D match, TRBD1 (6 bases). V lost 2 bases and J 0 bases, leaving 17 bases between the germline ends. CDR1 and CDR2 (germline): SGHVS, FQNEAQ. The CDR3 consists of 19 residues.

V is TRBV30 and J is TRBJ1-2, with TRBD1 as a possible D gene (6 bases). Germline lookup yields CDR1 GTSNPN and CDR2 SVGIG (reference sequence). V shed 2 bases and J shed 6 bases, with 13 bases lying between them. This CDR3 has 13 amino acids. The CDR3 spells CAWSPPPGDGYTF. CDR3 bases: TGTGCCTGGAGTCCCCCCCCAGGGGATGGCTACACCTTC.

This clone was observed many times. This rearrangement joins TRBV28 to TRBJ1-3; TRBD1 matches at 9 bases. Per the germline V gene, CDR1 is MDHEN and CDR2 is SYDVKM. V was pared by 4 bases and J by 8 bases, with 9 bases of the junction left unmatched. This CDR3 spans 15 amino acids. CDR3 nucleotides: TGTGCCAGCAGTTCCCCGGGACAGGGTTTACACACCATATATTTT. Its translation: CASSSPGQGLHTIYF.

The rearrangement joins TRBV28 to TRBJ1-3; D might be TRBD1 (6 bases). The CDR3 runs to 16 residues. Germline values: CDR1 MDHEN, CDR2 SYDVKM. V lost 4 bases to trimming and J lost 4 bases, with 17 bases between them. The CDR3 is CASSSHTGLGGNTIYF. The CDR3 DNA reads TGTGCCAGCAGTTCGCATACAGGGCTAGGGGGAAACACCATATATTTT.

The rearrangement joins TRBV12-3 or TRBV12-4 to TRBJ1-2, with D perhaps matching TRBD1 (6 bases). The CDR3 runs to 12 residues. The V end lost 4 bases, the J end lost 8 bases, and 11 bases lay between the germline ends. The CDR3 nucleotides read TGTGCCAGCAGTTCCAGGGGAGCGGGCTACACCTTC. As protein: CASSSRGAGYTF.

The V and J genes are TRBV10-3 and TRBJ1-2; 7 bases align to TRBD1. After removal of 7 bases from V and 4 bases from J, the junction contained 9 bases not matched to a gene. The CDR3 covers 14 residues. Germline lookup yields CDR1 ENHRY and CDR2 SYGVKD. CDR3 in amino acids: CAITKQGQSYGYTF. As DNA, the CDR3 is TGTGCCATCACCAAACAGGGGCAGAGCTATGGCTACACCTTC.

The CDR3 nucleotides are TGCGCCAGCAGCTTGGGTTTTGGAGGGGGCCTCAACACTGAAGCTTTCTTT. Protein sequence: CASSLGFGGGLNTEAFF. The J gene is TRBJ1-1, the V gene TRBV5-1; 7 bases are shared with TRBD1. CDR3 size: 17 residues. V was clipped by 0 bases and J by 2 bases; unmatched bases: 10. Germline V CDR1 and CDR2: SGHRS, YFSETQ.

The rearrangement links TRBV5-4 to TRBJ1-2, with 7 nucleotides matching TRBD1. CDR1 and CDR2 from the germline V gene are SGHNT and YYREEE (reference sequence). V lost 0 bases to trimming and J lost 4 bases; unmatched junction nucleotides: 6. CDR3 length equals 15 residues. The CDR3 DNA reads as TGTGCCAGCAGCTTGGGAGGGGGCGACGGCTATGGCTACACCTTC. It is translated as CASSLGGGDGYGYTF. The complete variable domain, with remaining parts taken from reference TRBV5-4 and TRBJ1-2, reads ETGVTQSPTHLIKTRGQQVTLRCSSQSGHNTVSWYQQALGQGPQFIFQYYREEENGRGNFPPRFSGLQFPNYSSELNVNALELDDSALYLCASSLGGGDGYGYTFGSGTRLTVV.